This T cell receptor (beta chain) was recovered during a study of T cell responses to AZD1222 COVID-19 vaccine. Whole-study results and caveats: Among those given AZD1222, only 6 or 7 were seropositive at baseline. There were mostly white British donors and more females than males, and clonal diversity was possibly underestimated.

As concerns this clone: What it recognizes is unknown.

Some clones are missing from TCRdb's copy, which holds only in-frame ones; the method was immunoSEQ multiplex PCR. This sample has around 130,000 clones, with around 94% found just once. Looked up from germline, CDR1 is GTSNPN and CDR2 is SVGIG (reference sequence). This CDR3 region has 13 residues. V was pared by 3 bases and J by 0 bases, with 8 bases between. The V gene is TRBV30, the J gene TRBJ1-1, with unresolved D. This receptor was obtained from an adult in good health. Here the sequenced sample was peripheral blood, taken on day 0 of AZD1222 vaccination. CDR3 DNA sequence: TGTGCCTGGAGGTGGGGTATGAACACTGAAGCTTTCTTT. Amino acid sequence: CAWRWGMNTEAFF.